This T cell receptor beta chain was identified during a study of blood T cell repertoires in COVID-19. Study background: The United States, Italy and Spain provided the acute and convalescent COVID-19 samples. The cDNA or gDNA used as material had been derived from T cells, B-cell-depleted T cells, or PBMCs.

Looked up from germline, CDR1 is LNHDA and CDR2 is SQIVND (reference sequence). The CDR3 consists of 15 residues. V was trimmed by 2 bases and J by 3 bases, leaving 11 bases between them. This clone came up a few times. As processed by the authors: The assay estimated nucleated cells by amplifying reference gene primers. Generated by immunoSEQ multiplex PCR, the TCRdb table keeps only in-frame clones and is missing some. The DNA was the basis for D and trimming; V, J and clone size are from that table. The sample has some 110,000 clones; 70% to 80% are singletons. The V and J genes are TRBV19 and TRBJ2-1, with D possibly being TRBD1 (6 bases). Input material: peripheral blood. The clonotype was recovered from a man between 65 and 85 years old with acute or convalescent COVID-19. The CDR3 protein is CASSIRGFIYNEQFF. The CDR3 nucleotides read TGTGCCAGTAGTATAAGGGGGTTTATCTACAATGAGCAGTTCTTC.